This T cell receptor (beta chain) was obtained from a study of type 1 and type 2 diabetes patients. The PCR template was genomic DNA. Amplification of the beta chain CDR3 used 30 forward and 13 reverse multiplex primers. Via MiXCR, TCRdb re-called the multiplex PCR reads, giving one row per CDR3 protein. The sample includes a few hundred thousand distinct CDR3 sequences, around 47% of them seen just once. The CDR3 length is 13 residues. The V and J ends lost 4 bases and 7 bases respectively, with 10 bases between them. Germline V gene data show CDR1 as LNHDA and CDR2 as SQIVND (reference sequence). As concerns this clonotype: Antigen unknown.

Study-wide results and limits: Age and gender were not matched between study groups.

The source material was peripheral blood mononuclear cells (PBMCs). The TCR comes from a man younger than 35 with type 2 diabetes. The rearrangement links TRBV19 to TRBJ1-4; D is unclear. Here the CDR3 DNA reads TGTGCCAGTAGTAGTTCGATTGGTGAAAAACTGTTTTTT. It translates to CASSSSIGEKLFF.